This T cell receptor beta chain was recorded in a study of blood T cells in healthy people across ages. Extractions gave at least 5.5 micrograms of total RNA per sample. Alongside a J-beta primer mix, a sample-barcoded 5' primer served in a second PCR lasting 7 to 11 cycles. TCRdb called the 5' RACE reads again in MiXCR, with one record for every CDR3 protein. The profile shows some 1.5 million distinct CDR3 sequences, approximately 43% of them singletons. Trimming removed 0 bases from V and 4 bases from J, with 9 bases in between. CDR1 and CDR2 from the germline V gene are MNHEY and SVGEGT. The CDR3 length is 14 residues.

The chain combines TRBV6-2 or TRBV6-3 with TRBJ2-5; tentatively, D is TRBD1 or TRBD2 (5 bases each). The sequencing input was blood. The TCR comes from a woman aged 18-29 years in good health. CDR3 coding DNA: TGTGCCAGCAGTTACTCTGGGGGTCTAGAGACCCAGTACTTC. Encoded protein: CASSYSGGLETQYF.